What follows are 4 T cell receptor beta chains derived from one specimen sequenced in a study of blood T cells in healthy people across ages. With a J-beta primer mix and a sample-barcoded 5' primer, a second PCR ran about 7 to 12 cycles. MiXCR, applied by TCRdb to the 5' RACE reads, yields one record per CDR3 protein. The table has about 730,000 distinct CDR3 sequences, approximately 39% seen once. Input material: blood. The origin of the receptors is a woman aged 60-75 years in good health.

This clonotype has a handful of counts. As DNA, the CDR3 is TGTGCCAGCTCATTACGGACAGGGGGCGTGAACAATGAGCAGTTCTTC. The encoded protein is CASSLRTGGVNNEQFF. This rearrangement joins TRBV18 to TRBJ2-1, with 11 nucleotides matching TRBD1. V was clipped by 5 bases and J by 5 bases; unmatched bases: 8. The germline gives CDR1 KGHSH, CDR2 LQKENI. The CDR3 loop spans 16 amino acids. Looking up the rest from reference TRBV18 and TRBJ2-1 gives the full variable domain: NAGVMQNPRHLVRRRGQEARLRCSPMKGHSHVYWYRQLPEEGLKFMVYLQKENIIDESGMPKERFSAEFPKEGPSILRIQQVVRGDSAAYFCASSLRTGGVNNEQFFGPGTRLTVL.

This clonotype appeared many times. The chain has TRBV7-2 and TRBJ2-1, with 11 positions matching TRBD1. Trimming took 3 bases from V and 4 from J; bases not matched to a gene: 2. Germline CDR1 SGHTA, CDR2 FQGNSA. The CDR3 covers 15 residues. The CDR3 reads CASSFGTGGYNEQFF. The DNA for the CDR3 is TGTGCCAGCAGCTTCGGGACAGGGGGATACAATGAGCAGTTCTTC.

V and J are TRBV9 and TRBJ2-4; TRBD2 matches at 8 bases. TRBJ2-7 explains the end of the DNA better; the J call may be wrong. Germline CDR1 is SGDLS and CDR2 is YYNGEE. This CDR3 is built from 15 residues. CDR3 protein: CASSASGRWSSEQYF. The DNA of the CDR3 is TGTGCCAGCAGCGCAAGCGGGAGATGGTCTAGCGAGCAGTACTTC.

This clonotype came up a few times. The chain is built from TRBV9 and TRBJ2-5; D possibly corresponds to TRBD2 (5 bases). Germline V gene lookup returns CDR1 SGDLS and CDR2 YYNGEE. Trimming took off 0 bases at V and 1 base at J, with 7 bases between the two ends. The CDR3 is 14 amino acids. The CDR3 DNA sequence: TGTGCCAGCAGCGTAGCGGGATCCCAAGAGACCCAGTACTTC. Translation: CASSVAGSQETQYF.